The 23 T cell receptor beta chains given below trace back to one sample, sequenced in a study of shared clonotypes between healthy human individuals. Using immunoSEQ multiplex PCR, the repertoire was profiled, and TCRdb retains in-frame clones only, with some absent. The sample holds under 850,000 clones, 85% to 95% seen once. Naive CD8 cells lacked CD45RO, underwent positive selection for CCR7 and left out terminally differentiated effector memory CD45RA+ cells. Sequenced sample: naive CD8+ T cells sorted from blood. The receptors shown here come from a man younger than 40 in good health.

V usage is TRBV28 and J usage is TRBJ1-1; 7 nucleotides align to TRBD1. V shed 6 bases and J 0 bases; nucleotides not matched to a gene: 10. The CDR3 sequence is 16 residues long. The germline V gene has CDR1 MDHEN and CDR2 SYDVKM. CDR3 sequence reads: CASRQPGQHLNTEAFF. The CDR3 DNA follows: TGTGCCAGCAGGCAACCGGGACAGCATTTGAACACTGAAGCTTTCTTT.

This rearrangement joins TRBV7-6 to TRBJ2-5; 7 positions match TRBD2. Germline values: CDR1 SGHVS, CDR2 FNYEAQ. The CDR3 covers 13 residues. After removal of 3 bases from V and 5 bases from J, the junction contained 3 bases not matched to a gene. Here the CDR3 DNA reads TGTGCCAGCAGCTTCGGACTAGTGGAGACCCAGTACTTC. It specifies CASSFGLVETQYF.

This chain joins TRBV13 and TRBJ2-5, with D possibly matching TRBD2 (5 bases). V was trimmed by 5 bases and J by 4 bases, leaving 14 bases between them. This CDR3 contains 14 residues. Germline values: CDR1 PRHDT, CDR2 FYEKMQ (reference sequence). CDR3 protein: CASSSRGQVETQYF. CDR3 in DNA: TGTGCCAGCAGCAGCCGGGGTCAGGTAGAGACCCAGTACTTC. The full variable domain, its missing parts supplied by reference TRBV13 and TRBJ2-5, is AAGVIQSPRHLIKEKRETATLKCYPIPRHDTVYWYQQGPGQDPQFLISFYEKMQSDKGSIPDRFSAQQFSDYHSELNMSSLELGDSALYFCASSSRGQVETQYFGPGTRLLVL.

With respect to this clone: The same CDR3 also results from other DNA sequences found in this sample. V gene TRBV11-2 combines with J gene TRBJ2-7; no clear D. Germline V gene sequence: CDR1 SGHAT, CDR2 FQNNGV. V gave up 1 base and J gave up 2 bases, with 6 bases separating them. CDR3 length equals 13 residues. This chain's CDR3 is CASSLGRTYEQYF. CDR3 DNA sequence: TGTGCCAGCAGCTTAGGCAGGACCTACGAGCAGTACTTC.

The gene calls are TRBV6-5 and TRBJ1-2, with TRBD1 as a possible D gene (6 bases). Germline loops: CDR1 MNHEY, CDR2 SVGAGI. Trimming removed 2 bases from V and 3 bases from J, with 10 bases in between. The CDR3 length is 14 residues. The CDR3 region is CASSYQGQDYGYTF. CDR3 coding DNA: TGTGCCAGCAGTTACCAGGGGCAGGACTATGGCTACACCTTC.

As concerns this clone: Other DNA sequences in this sample translate to the same CDR3. The chain is built from TRBV29-1 and TRBJ2-7; D is possibly TRBD1 (6 bases). CDR1 is SQVTM, CDR2 ANQGSEA, per germline. Trimming left V 1 base short and J 3 bases short, with 10 bases between. The CDR3 totals 13 residues. The CDR3, as DNA: TGCAGCGTTGAAGTAGGGGGTCGCTACGAGCAGTACTTC. Translating gives CSVEVGGRYEQYF.

The genes are TRBV11-2 and TRBJ2-3; D is perhaps TRBD1 (6 bases). There are 13 residues in the CDR3. V lost 5 bases to trimming and J lost 8 bases, with 14 bases between them. Germline V gives CDR1 SGHAT, CDR2 FQNNGV. CDR3 coding DNA: TGTGCCAGCAGCCTCCCCACACAGGGTACGCAGTATTTT. Protein sequence: CASSLPTQGTQYF.

V usage is TRBV19 and J usage is TRBJ2-1, with D possibly being TRBD2 (6 bases). Trimming left V 1 base short and J 6 bases short, with 22 bases between. Germline V gene data show CDR1 as LNHDA and CDR2 as SQIVND (reference sequence). CDR3 length: 18 amino acids. The chain's CDR3 is CASSIVFWAGRTLNEQFF. CDR3 nucleotide sequence: TGTGCCAGTAGTATAGTATTTTGGGCGGGACGGACCCTCAATGAGCAGTTCTTC. Filled out from reference TRBV19 and TRBJ2-1, the complete variable domain reads DGGITQSPKYLFRKEGQNVTLSCEQNLNHDAMYWYRQDPGQGLRLIYYSQIVNDFQKGDIAEGYSVSREKKESFPLTVTSAQKNPTAFYLCASSIVFWAGRTLNEQFFGPGTRLTVL.

As concerns this clone: The sample contains more than one DNA sequence encoding this CDR3. The rearrangement joins TRBV9 to TRBJ2-1; weak D call: TRBD2 (5 bases). V lost 0 bases and J lost 10, with 5 bases in between. There are 11 residues in the CDR3. The germline V gene has CDR1 SGDLS and CDR2 YYNGEE. CDR3 residues: CASSVAGEQFF. DNA of the CDR3: TGTGCCAGCAGCGTAGCGGGGGAGCAGTTCTTC.

This chain links TRBV11-2 with TRBJ2-1; maybe TRBD2 (6 bases). This CDR3 has 17 residues. V was clipped by 6 bases and J by 7 bases, with 25 bases between them. Germline V lookup: CDR1 SGHAT, CDR2 FQNNGV. The CDR3 nucleotides are TGTGCCAGCAGGTTGAGGCGGGAAGGTTATCGATCGAATGAGCAGTTCTTC. This gives the protein CASRLRREGYRSNEQFF.

As concerns this clone: The sample contains more than one DNA sequence encoding this CDR3. The chain links TRBV27 to TRBJ1-5; D not certain. The CDR3 consists of 12 residues. V lost 0 bases, J lost 9 bases, and 6 bases lay in between. From germline, CDR1 is MNHEY and CDR2 SMNVEV (reference sequence). The CDR3 nucleotides are TGTGCCAGCAGTTTATCCGGAGGGCCCCAGCATTTT. Its protein product is CASSLSGGPQHF.

The chain employs TRBV9 and TRBJ2-6; weak D call: TRBD1 (6 bases). Trimming removed 7 bases from V and 4 bases from J, with 9 bases in between. The CDR3 has 13 amino acids. CDR1 and CDR2 from the germline V gene are SGDLS and YYNGEE. CDR3 region: CASGDKGANVLTF. DNA of the CDR3: TGTGCCAGCGGGGACAAAGGGGCCAACGTCCTGACTTTC.

The V gene is TRBV29-1, the J gene TRBJ2-7, with D uncertain. V gave up 8 bases and J gave up 0 bases, with 11 bases separating them. The CDR3 loop spans 12 amino acids. Germline V gene sequence: CDR1 SQVTM, CDR2 ANQGSEA. Written as DNA, the CDR3 is TGCAGCATCAGGACCCTCTCCTACGAGCAGTACTTC. This codes for CSIRTLSYEQYF.

This clone was seen only once. The chain couples TRBV5-1 to TRBJ2-7; 9 positions match TRBD1. This CDR3 contains 15 residues. The germline V gene encodes CDR1 SGHRS and CDR2 YFSETQ. Trimming at V came to 3 bases and at J to 0 bases, leaving 4 bases not matched to a gene. The CDR3 coding sequence is TGCGCCAGCAGCTCCGGGACAGGGAGCTCCTACGAGCAGTACTTC. Translated: CASSSGTGSSYEQYF.

This clone was picked up one time. The chain is built from TRBV7-9 and TRBJ1-5; D remains ambiguous. The V end was cut by 2 bases, the J end by 2 bases, with 19 bases between. The germline gives CDR1 SEHNR, CDR2 FQNEAQ (reference sequence). This CDR3 is built from 18 residues. CDR3 in amino acids: CASSLSEVGSLGNQPQHF. The CDR3 bases are TGTGCCAGCAGCTTATCCGAGGTCGGGAGCTTGGGCAATCAGCCCCAGCATTTT.

J is TRBJ1-2 and V is TRBV9; no clear D gene. The CDR3 totals 11 residues. Germline CDR1 reads SGDLS; CDR2 reads YYNGEE. V lost 3 bases and J lost 8, with 8 bases in between. CDR3 DNA: TGTGCCAGCAGCGGAAGTCGGGGCTACACCTTC. This codes for CASSGSRGYTF.

The chain combines TRBV14 with TRBJ2-5; D may be TRBD1 (6 bases). V gave up 4 bases and J gave up 2 bases, with 11 bases separating them. Germline V lookup: CDR1 SGHDN, CDR2 FVKESK. CDR3 length equals 14 residues. CDR3 bases: TGTGCCAGCAGCCGGACAGTACGTCAAGAGACCCAGTACTTC. Translating it yields CASSRTVRQETQYF.

This clone has more than one count but fewer than ten. The genes are TRBV6-5 and TRBJ2-1; D uncertain. The length of the CDR3 is 13 residues. Trimming took off 2 bases at V and 3 bases at J, with 5 bases between the two ends. Germline CDR1 MNHEY, CDR2 SVGAGI. The CDR3 bases are TGTGCCAGCAGTTACGCCTTCTACAATGAGCAGTTCTTC. Residues: CASSYAFYNEQFF.

The chain is built from TRBV5-1 and TRBJ2-7, with TRBD2 identical over 8 bases. J lost 2 bases, V lost 2 bases, and 6 bases had no gene match. The length of the CDR3 is 15 residues. CDR1 SGHRS and CDR2 YFSETQ come from the germline V gene. The CDR3 bases are TGCGCCAGCAGCTTCCGGGAGGGGGTGACCTACGAGCAGTACTTC. It is translated as CASSFREGVTYEQYF.

V and J are TRBV5-1 and TRBJ2-7; tentative D call: TRBD2 (7 bases). V was trimmed by 0 bases and J by 2 bases, leaving 12 bases between them. The CDR3 is 15 amino acids. Germline CDR1 is SGHRS and CDR2 is YFSETQ. This CDR3 reads CASSLGVGGAYEQYF. CDR3 sequence (DNA): TGCGCCAGCAGCTTGGGTGTAGGGGGGGCCTACGAGCAGTACTTC.

This chain links TRBV7-9 with TRBJ2-5, with a weak D call TRBD2 (7 bases). The J call is doubtful: the DNA matches TRBJ2-7 better. This CDR3 has 16 residues. Germline-derived CDR1 and CDR2 are SEHNR and FQNEAQ (reference sequence). CDR3 loop: CASSLGRGPSPYEQYF. CDR3 nucleotide sequence: TGTGCCAGCAGCTTAGGGCGGGGGCCATCCCCTTACGAGCAGTACTTC.

The J gene is TRBJ2-5, the V gene TRBV4-1; no clear D gene. With 5 bases removed from V and 5 bases from J, the gap between germline ends came to 9 bases. The germline V gene has CDR1 MGHRA and CDR2 YSYEKL. The CDR3 consists of 12 residues. In DNA, the CDR3 is TGCGCCAGCAGCGACCGTCCCGAGACCCAGTACTTC. This encodes CASSDRPETQYF.

The genes are TRBV5-1 and TRBJ2-3; D perhaps matches TRBD1 (6 bases). The V and J ends lost 0 bases and 2 bases respectively, with 13 bases between them. Germline CDR1 SGHRS, CDR2 YFSETQ. The CDR3 loop spans 16 amino acids. The CDR3 region is CASSLVWDIDTDTQYF. The CDR3 nucleotides read TGCGCCAGCAGCTTGGTATGGGACATTGACACAGATACGCAGTATTTT.